The 28 T cell receptor beta chains given below trace back to one sample, sequenced in a study of blood T cells in healthy people across ages. Together with a sample-barcoded 5' primer, a J-beta primer mix was included in a second PCR lasting roughly 6 to 12 cycles. TCRdb fed the 5' RACE reads into MiXCR, producing one record per CDR3 protein. The repertoire holds approximately 810,000 distinct CDR3 sequences, with around 30% as singletons. The source material was blood. All receptors come from a woman aged 80 or over in good health.

This clonotype showed up just a few times. The chain carries TRBV12-3 or TRBV12-4 and TRBJ2-2, with 8 nucleotides matching TRBD1. V was pared by 7 bases and J by 1 base, with 8 bases of the junction left unmatched. The CDR3 is 16 residues long. The CDR3 sequence: CASKGQGALNTGELFF. CDR3 sequence (DNA): TGTGCCAGCAAGGGGCAGGGGGCTTTGAACACCGGGGAGCTGTTTTTT.

This clonotype showed up many times. The V call is TRBV20-1, the J call TRBJ1-5, with D maybe TRBD1 (5 bases). The V and J ends lost 0 bases and 6 bases respectively, with 15 bases between them. The CDR3 length is 15 residues. Germline-derived CDR1 and CDR2 are DFQATT and SNEGSKA (reference sequence). The CDR3 protein is CSARDQGGAGQPQHF. For the CDR3, the DNA is TGCAGTGCTAGAGATCAAGGAGGGGCGGGTCAGCCCCAGCATTTT.

This clonotype was observed many times. The chain employs TRBV2 and TRBJ2-5; D is undetermined. Trimming stripped 7 bases from V and 3 bases from J, with 12 bases between. The CDR3 extends over 13 amino acids. Per germline, CDR1 SNHLY and CDR2 FYNNEI. The CDR3 nucleotides read TGTGCCAGCAAGATTGAACTTAAAGAGACCCAGTACTTC. This encodes CASKIELKETQYF.

This clonotype was picked up a small number of times. The V and J genes are TRBV29-1 and TRBJ1-2; D may be TRBD1 (6 bases). Trimming took off 7 bases at V and 8 bases at J, with 14 bases between the two ends. The CDR3 extends over 11 amino acids. Germline CDR1 SQVTM, CDR2 ANQGSEA. In DNA form, the CDR3 reads TGCAGCGCTAGGACAGAGCCCGGCTACACCTTC. Protein sequence: CSARTEPGYTF.

The rearrangement uses TRBV12-3 or TRBV12-4 and TRBJ1-4; D not certain. Between the trimmed V and J ends, which lost 5 bases and 7 bases, there was a span of 11 bases. The CDR3 covers 13 residues. The CDR3 sequence is CASSVVGPEKLFF. CDR3 bases: TGTGCCAGCAGTGTCGTGGGTCCTGAAAAACTGTTTTTT.

This clonotype was found many times. V gene TRBV14 combines with J gene TRBJ1-2, with D perhaps TRBD1 (6 bases). Germline V lookup: CDR1 SGHDN, CDR2 FVKESK. Trimming took 3 bases from V and 4 from J, leaving 9 bases between them. The CDR3 is 13 amino acids. In DNA form, the CDR3 reads TGTGCCAGCAGCCATGGACAGTCCTATGGCTACACCTTC. Amino acids: CASSHGQSYGYTF.

This clonotype was counted many times. The chain has TRBV20-1 and TRBJ1-4; D not certain. The length of the CDR3 is 13 residues. Germline V gives CDR1 DFQATT, CDR2 SNEGSKA (reference sequence). V shed 6 bases and J shed 7 bases, with 15 bases lying between them. The CDR3 sequence is CSAPRTRGEKLFF. As DNA, the CDR3 is TGCAGTGCCCCAAGGACGAGAGGTGAAAAACTGTTTTTT.

This clonotype was detected many times. The CDR3 DNA follows: TGTGCCAGCAGCTCGCCAGGGTCTGCGGGGTACGAGCAGTACTTC. This translates into CASSSPGSAGYEQYF. This chain joins TRBV7-2 and TRBJ2-7; D is perhaps TRBD2 (6 bases). Germline CDR1 reads SGHTA; CDR2 reads FQGNSA. V was pared by 4 bases and J by 4 bases, with 17 bases between. The CDR3 extends over 15 amino acids.

To note about this clonotype: This could be a read error, since a much larger clone is one nucleotide away. The V and J genes are TRBV6-5 and TRBJ2-7, with D unclear. V shed 6 bases and J shed 6 bases, with 12 bases lying between them. Germline V gene lookup returns CDR1 MNHEY and CDR2 SVGAGI. The CDR3 is 12 amino acids. The CDR3 DNA follows: TGTGCCAGCAGCTCAAATTGGCGCGAGCAGTACTTC. It yields the protein CASSSNWREQYF.

As to this clonotype: Germline and junction disagree at one end, which may indicate a read error. The chain recombines TRBV7-9 with TRBJ1-5; 8 bases agree with TRBD1. This CDR3 has 15 amino acids. Germline V CDR1 and CDR2: SEHNR, FQNEAQ (reference sequence). The CDR3 bases are TGTGTCAGCAGCTCGCAGACAGGGGTTGGTCAGCCCCAGCATTTT. This translates into CVSSSQTGVGQPQHF. The variable domain in full, with the rest retrieved from reference TRBV7-9 and TRBJ1-5, is DTGVSQNPRHKITKRGQNVTFRCDPISEHNRLYWYRQTLGQGPEFLTYFQNEAQLEKSRLLSDRFSAERPKGSFSTLEIQRTEQGDSAMYLCVSSSQTGVGQPQHFGDGTRLSIL.

The chain links TRBV2 to TRBJ1-5; no clear D. Germline V gene data show CDR1 as SNHLY and CDR2 as FYNNEI. The CDR3 totals 14 residues. V dropped 6 bases and J dropped 4 bases, with 13 bases sitting between them. Here the CDR3 reads CASSGVSWNQPQHF. CDR3 bases: TGTGCCAGCAGCGGGGTATCCTGGAATCAGCCCCAGCATTTT.

This clonotype has a single count. Possible read error: a much larger clone is one base away. The rearrangement links TRBV27 to TRBJ2-7; D gene uncertain. The ends were cut back, 1 base at V and 0 bases at J, with 13 bases in the middle. The CDR3 is 16 amino acids. Germline assignment: CDR1 MNHEY and CDR2 SMNVEV (reference sequence). In DNA form, the CDR3 reads TGTGCCAGCAGTTTATTCCCGGGTAGAAGCTCCTACGAGCAGTACTTC. Amino acids: CASSLFPGRSSYEQYF.

This clonotype has just a few counts. The V call is TRBV20-1, the J call TRBJ2-7; TRBD1 or TRBD2 may be the D gene (6 bases each). This CDR3 region has 14 residues. The ends were cut back, 3 bases at V and 4 bases at J, with 16 bases in the middle. CDR1 DFQATT and CDR2 SNEGSKA come from the germline V gene (reference sequence). CDR3 DNA: TGCAGTGCTAGGCCTAGGGGGGAACGTTACGAGCAGTACTTC. Its protein product is CSARPRGERYEQYF.

This clonotype has ten or more counts. The chain carries TRBV20-1 and TRBJ1-4; 7 nucleotides align to TRBD1. This CDR3 has 17 amino acids. Germline V gene data show CDR1 as DFQATT and CDR2 as SNEGSKA (reference sequence). V lost 0 bases and J lost 4; bases outside the gene matches: 11. CDR3 in DNA: TGCAGTGCTAGAGACGCCAGGGGGGCGCATATTAATGAAAAACTGTTTTTT. Amino acids: CSARDARGAHINEKLFF.

This clonotype showed up many times. V usage is TRBV7-8 and J usage is TRBJ1-6; D might be TRBD1 (6 bases). This CDR3 has 15 residues. Germline CDR1 reads SGHVS; CDR2 reads FQNEAQ. Deletions cut 2 bases from V and 10 bases from J, with 15 bases between. CDR3 protein: CASSLTDSVRSPLHF. CDR3 in DNA: TGTGCCAGCAGCTTAACGGACAGTGTACGGTCACCCCTCCACTTT.

In the case of this clonotype: A single base separates this from a much larger clone, so it may be a read error. This rearrangement joins TRBV3-1 to TRBJ2-5; D is perhaps TRBD1 (6 bases). The CDR3 contains 15 residues. Deletions cut 4 bases from V and 5 bases from J, with 17 bases between. Germline-derived CDR1 and CDR2 are LGHDT and YNNKEL (reference sequence). The CDR3 bases are TGTGCCAGCAGCCGACCCGATACAGGGTGGGAGACCCAGTACTTC. Its translation is CASSRPDTGWETQYF.

This clonotype has a count of ten or more. The chain carries TRBV11-2 and TRBJ2-1; D not resolved. V lost 0 bases and J 10 bases, leaving 7 bases between the germline ends. CDR1 SGHAT and CDR2 FQNNGV come from the germline V gene. CDR3 length: 12 residues. CDR3: CASSLDEGEQFF. Here the CDR3 DNA reads TGTGCCAGCAGCTTAGATGAAGGGGAGCAGTTCTTC.

The CDR3 here is CASSAGGAAAYGYTF. The CDR3 DNA reads as TGTGCCAGTAGTGCCGGGGGGGCAGCTGCTTATGGCTACACCTTC. The rearrangement joins TRBV19 to TRBJ1-2; a weak D match, TRBD1 (6 bases). This CDR3 has 15 residues. From germline, CDR1 is LNHDA and CDR2 SQIVND (reference sequence). V gave up 5 bases and J gave up 5 bases, with 18 bases separating them.

In this sample, this clonotype turned up a few times. V and J are TRBV30 and TRBJ1-2; no firm D call. The CDR3 sequence is 15 residues long. In germline, CDR1 is GTSNPN, CDR2 SVGIG (reference sequence). Trimming left V 0 bases short and J 6 bases short, with 17 bases between. CDR3 sequence (DNA): TGTGCCTGGAGTGTACTAGGGAGCTGGACGGATGGCTACACCTTC. Protein sequence: CAWSVLGSWTDGYTF.

In its sample, this clonotype was seen a few times. The chain combines TRBV7-2 with TRBJ1-3; D perhaps matches TRBD1 (5 bases). The germline V and J ends were trimmed by 0 bases and 9 bases, with 12 bases remaining between them. Per the germline V gene, CDR1 is SGHTA and CDR2 is FQGNSA. The length of the CDR3 is 14 residues. The CDR3 region is CASSLAGQRATIYF. The CDR3 DNA reads as TGTGCCAGCAGCTTAGCGGGGCAGCGGGCCACCATATATTTT.

This rearrangement joins TRBV24-1 to TRBJ2-1, with TRBD2 identical over 7 bases. The V gene's germline CDR1 is KGHDR and CDR2 SFDVKD. The J segment lost 5 bases and the V segment lost 1 base, leaving 1 base of the junction unmatched. The CDR3 covers 14 residues. The CDR3 region has the DNA TGTGCCACCAGTGATTTTGGACTAGACAATGAGCAGTTCTTC. Its translation is CATSDFGLDNEQFF.

This clonotype was counted at least ten times. The chain recombines TRBV5-1 with TRBJ2-5, with TRBD2 matching over 9 bases. The CDR3 covers 15 residues. Germline trimming cut 1 base from V and 3 bases from J; bases unmatched to any gene: 4. Germline loops: CDR1 SGHRS, CDR2 YFSETQ. The CDR3 spells CASSLPGLAKETQYF. CDR3 nucleotides: TGCGCCAGCAGCTTGCCGGGACTAGCAAAAGAGACCCAGTACTTC.

This clonotype was recorded at least ten times. The chain combines TRBV29-1 with TRBJ1-2, with 8 bases lining up with TRBD1. J gave up 3 bases and V 4 bases, and 4 bases lay outside the gene matches. The CDR3 loop spans 13 amino acids. Germline CDR1 reads SQVTM; CDR2 reads ANQGSEA. CDR3 DNA sequence: TGCAGCGTTGCCAGACAGGGGCACTATGGCTACACCTTC. It translates to CSVARQGHYGYTF.

In its sample, this clonotype was seen many times. The chain has TRBV7-2 and TRBJ2-1; 10 bases match TRBD1. Trimming took 3 bases from V and 4 from J; bases not matched to a gene: 3. This CDR3 contains 15 residues. CDR1 SGHTA and CDR2 FQGNSA come from the germline V gene. This chain's CDR3 is CASSFGTGDYNEQFF. The CDR3 bases are TGTGCCAGCAGCTTTGGGACAGGGGATTACAATGAGCAGTTCTTC.

The table lists this clonotype with many counts. The chain employs TRBV10-1 and TRBJ2-1; a weak D match, TRBD1 (6 bases). This CDR3 contains 16 residues. With 2 bases removed from V and 0 bases from J, the gap between germline ends came to 11 bases. Germline V gene data show CDR1 as WNHNN and CDR2 as SYGVQD (reference sequence). CDR3 amino acids: CASSERVGGSYNEQFF. The CDR3 nucleotides read TGCGCCAGCAGTGAGAGGGTAGGGGGCTCCTACAATGAGCAGTTCTTC.

Details on this clonotype: The limits of the CDR3 on the DNA are not certain, so only TCRdb's listed CDR3 is given. The CDR3 sequence: CASSSSRIIRPYEQYF. This rearrangement joins TRBV6-9 to TRBJ2-7. Germline lookup yields CDR1 MNHGY and CDR2 SVAAGI. The CDR3 has 16 amino acids, counting both end residues.

The CDR3 spells CSVEGKETQYF. CDR3 DNA: TGCAGCGTTGAGGGGAAGGAGACCCAGTACTTC. The chain uses TRBV29-1 and TRBJ2-5; D is uncertain. Germline V gene sequence: CDR1 SQVTM, CDR2 ANQGSEA. V was trimmed by 3 bases and J by 5 bases, leaving 7 bases between them. This CDR3 comprises 11 residues.

This clonotype was recorded at least ten times. The chain couples TRBV25-1 to TRBJ2-5; D gene ambiguous. Trimming shortened V by 5 bases and J by 1 base, and 11 bases separated the two germline ends. The germline CDR1 and CDR2 sequences are MGHDK and SYGVNS. The CDR3 extends over 14 amino acids. Here the CDR3 reads CASSHMPSQETQYF. CDR3 sequence (DNA): TGTGCCAGCAGTCATATGCCCAGCCAAGAGACCCAGTACTTC.